A selection of T cell receptor beta chains follows, all from one sample in a study of spatial heterogeneity in lung cancer. TCRdb reprocessed the 5' RACE reads with MiXCR, giving one entry per CDR3 protein. The profile shows 4,000 to 5,000 distinct CDR3 sequences, about an eighth of them singletons. The sample in question was lung tumor tissue, obtained at surgery. The receptors here all came from a female donor with early-stage non-small cell lung cancer. CDR3s include the opening cysteine and the closing phenylalanine or tryptophan. A D gene is named only where the DNA matches it firmly. Part of the rows lack a size; the others show once, few, many or a class for expanded clones.

J	D	V	size	DNA	CDR3
TRBJ1-6	NA	TRBV5-4	many	TGTGCCAGCAGCTTGGACGGGAACTTAAATTCACCCCTCCACTTT	CASSLDGNLNSPLHF
TRBJ1-6	NA	TRBV7-6	NA	TGTGCAAGCAGCTTAAATTATAATTCACCCCTCCACTTT	CASSLNYNSPLHF
TRBJ2-7	NA	TRBV20-1	medium-sized	TGCAGTGCAATTAGAGGGGGTCCCTACGAGCAGTACTTC	CSAIRGGPYEQYF
TRBJ1-2	NA	TRBV11-2	medium-sized	TGTGCCAGCAGCCCCGACAGGTTCTATGGCTACACCTTC	CASSPDRFYGYTF
TRBJ1-1	NA	TRBV28	many	TGTGCCAGCAGTTTAGTGGGTTACACTGAAGCTTTCTTT	CASSLVGYTEAFF
TRBJ1-2	NA	TRBV20-1	medium-sized	TGCAGTGCTAGAGATCGTTCACAGGGCGGCTACACCTTC	CSARDRSQGGYTF
TRBJ2-2	NA	TRBV7-2	medium-sized	TGTGCCAGCAGCTTCCCCGGGGAGCTGTTTTTT	CASSFPGELFF
TRBJ2-7	TRBD2	TRBV7-8	many	TGTGCCAGCAGCAGGTCTAGCGGGGGCGGGTACGAGCAGTACTTC	CASSRSSGGGYEQYF
TRBJ2-4	NA	TRBV20-1	medium-sized	TGCAGTGCTCCCTTAACCCCAGGGTTGGGCAAAAACATTCAGTACTTC	CSAPLTPGLGKNIQYF
TRBJ1-1	TRBD1	TRBV28	medium-sized	TGTGCCAGCAGCCTGTCAGGACAGGGTGAAGCTTTCTTT	CASSLSGQGEAFF
TRBJ2-3	NA	TRBV11-2	NA	TGTGCCAGCAGCTTAGATCGTCTGACTAGCACAGATACGCAGTATTTT	CASSLDRLTSTDTQYF
TRBJ1-2	NA	TRBV7-2	few	TGTGCCAGCAGCTACGACAGCAACTATGGCTACACCTTC	CASSYDSNYGYTF
TRBJ2-1	NA	TRBV12-3/TRBV12-4	medium-sized	TGTGCCAGCAGCCCTAACCGCGGGCAGTTGAATGAGCAGTTCTTC	CASSPNRGQLNEQFF
TRBJ1-4	NA	TRBV6-1	many	TGTGCCAGCAGTGAGCAGGGGAGTCAAAATGAAAAACTGTTTTTT	CASSEQGSQNEKLFF
TRBJ1-5	TRBD1	TRBV19	many	TGTGCCAGTAGTATTCTGCAGGGGGCTGGGAGCAATCAGCCCCAGCATTTT	CASSILQGAGSNQPQHF
TRBJ1-5	NA	TRBV30	medium-sized	TGTGCCTGGAAACCCGGGACACATAATCAGCCCCAGCATTTT	CAWKPGTHNQPQHF
TRBJ2-2	TRBD1	TRBV7-2	medium-sized	TGTGCCAGCAGCTCCGCCCCGATACTAGGGACAGCGAACACCGGGGAGCTGTTTTTT	CASSSAPILGTANTGELFF
TRBJ1-1	NA	TRBV9	medium-sized	TGTGCCAGCAGCGTAAGTCACAACACTGAAGCTTTCTTT	CASSVSHNTEAFF
TRBJ2-3	NA	TRBV5-1	medium-sized	TGCGCCAGCAGCTTGGAGCAATGGACAGGCACAGATACGCAGTATTTT	CASSLEQWTGTDTQYF
TRBJ2-7	NA	TRBV5-1	many	TGCGCCAGCAGCTTAAGCCAGGGGAATCACGAGCAGTACTTC	CASSLSQGNHEQYF
TRBJ2-5	NA	TRBV13	many	TGTGCCAGCAGCCCGGGAGAGACCCAGTACTTC	CASSPGETQYF
TRBJ1-2	NA	TRBV14	medium-sized	TGTGCCAGCAGCCCCGGACAATCCTATGGCTACACCTTC	CASSPGQSYGYTF
TRBJ2-6	NA	TRBV7-2	medium-sized	TGTGCCAGCAGCTCACGGGGCAGGGGCTCTGGGGCCAACGTCCTGACTTTC	CASSSRGRGSGANVLTF
TRBJ1-3	NA	TRBV29-1	few	TGCAGCGTTGAAGATCCAGATGGTAGCTCTGGAAACACCATATATTTT	CSVEDPDGSSGNTIYF
TRBJ2-5	TRBD2	TRBV7-2	medium-sized	TGTGCCAGCAGCCCACAGCGGGGGGCCTCAGAGACCCAGTACTTC	CASSPQRGASETQYF
TRBJ1-6	NA	TRBV23-1	medium-sized	TGCGCGAAATTCGGTCGGGGCGCCTGGAATTCACCCCTCCACTTT	CAKFGRGAWNSPLHF
TRBJ2-7	NA	TRBV29-1	medium-sized	TGCAGCGTTGAAGGGGGGCCCGGTCGCTCAGACTACGAGCAGTACTTC	CSVEGGPGRSDYEQYF
TRBJ2-6	NA	TRBV6-1	many	TGTGCCAGCAGTGGAGGGGGCTCTGGGGCCAACGTCCTGACTTTC	CASSGGGSGANVLTF
TRBJ1-1	TRBD1	TRBV3-1	medium-sized	TGTGCCAGCAGCCCCCGGACAGGGGTCAACACTGAAGCTTTCTTT	CASSPRTGVNTEAFF
TRBJ1-5	TRBD1	TRBV4-1	once	TGTGCCAGCAGACAGGGCGATCAGCCCCAGCATTTT	CASRQGDQPQHF
TRBJ2-1	TRBD2	TRBV11-3	large	TGTGCCAGCAGCTTAGGCGGGGGGGCAAACAATGAGCAGTTCTTC	CASSLGGGANNEQFF
TRBJ2-3	TRBD1	TRBV30	medium-sized	TGTGCCTGGAGTGTAGGGGACAGCACCACAGATACGCAGTATTTT	CAWSVGDSTTDTQYF
TRBJ2-6	NA	TRBV7-7	medium-sized	TGTGCTAGCAGCCCAATACTGAGGGCTAGTGGGGCCAACGTCCTGACTTTC	CASSPILRASGANVLTF
TRBJ2-1	NA	TRBV15	medium-sized	TGTGCCACCAGCAGAGATGGGGGTAACAATGAGCAGTTCTTC	CATSRDGGNNEQFF
TRBJ2-7	TRBD2	TRBV2	many	TGTGCCAGCAGTGCCATAGCGGGGAGGGTCGAGCAGTACTTC	CASSAIAGRVEQYF
TRBJ1-2	TRBD1	TRBV6-2/TRBV6-3	NA	TGTGCCAGCAACAGGGGAGATGGCTACACCTTC	CASNRGDGYTF
TRBJ2-3	TRBD2	TRBV11-2	medium-sized	TGTGCCAGCAGCTTAAGGGAACTAGCGGGGGGGCAGGTCGTAAATACGCAGTATTTT	CASSLRELAGGQVVNTQYF
TRBJ2-5	NA	TRBV11-2	medium-sized	TGTGCCAGCAGCTTATCAAGGGTGCGAGAGACCCAGTACTTC	CASSLSRVRETQYF
TRBJ1-5	TRBD1	TRBV6-5	large	TGTGCCAGCAGGCCAGACAACAGGGGAAGACAGCCCCAGCATTTT	CASRPDNRGRQPQHF
TRBJ1-1	NA	TRBV5-1	many	TGCGCCAGCAGCTCAAGTCCGAAAGGACAAACAAATGAAGCTTTCTTT	CASSSSPKGQTNEAFF
TRBJ2-5	NA	TRBV7-6	many	TGTGCCAGCAGCTTAGATACTGGAGGGGCAGAGACCCAGTACTTC	CASSLDTGGAETQYF
TRBJ1-5	NA	TRBV3-1	medium-sized	TGTGCCAGCAGCCCCGACGGCAGCAGCAATCAGCCCCAGCATTTT	CASSPDGSSNQPQHF